These 22 T cell receptor beta chains came from one sample sequenced in a study of sequential checkpoint blockade in melanoma. The sample's treatment: randomized to nivolumab then ipilimumab (arm A) or the reverse (arm B). The data were produced by immunoSEQ multiplex PCR, yet TCRdb's version contains in-frame clones alone and is incomplete. The sample yields about 22,000 clones, about two thirds seen once. The specimen comprised CD8+ T cells sorted from blood (inferred from file names), sampled from a patient given nivolumab and ipilimumab in sequence. These receptors originate from a human donor with melanoma.

This clone was observed a handful of times. This chain links TRBV7-2 with TRBJ2-7; the D gene is possibly TRBD1 (5 bases). CDR3 length: 14 amino acids. The V and J ends lost 0 bases and 3 bases respectively, with 9 bases between them. CDR1 is SGHTA and CDR2 is FQGNSA in the germline V gene. Here the CDR3 reads CASSLAAGRYEQYV. CDR3 nucleotides: TGTGCCAGCAGCTTAGCGGCAGGGCGCTACGAGCAGTACGTC.

The table lists this clone with a few counts. The V and J genes are TRBV5-8 and TRBJ2-1; the D gene is possibly TRBD2 (7 bases). The ends were cut back, 4 bases at V and 8 bases at J, with 10 bases in the middle. The CDR3 is 12 amino acids. The V gene's germline CDR1 is SGHTS and CDR2 YDEGEE. The CDR3 region is CASSPGGHEQFF. CDR3 coding DNA: TGTGCCAGCAGCCCGGGGGGCCATGAGCAGTTCTTC.

This chain joins TRBV6-1 and TRBJ1-2; 8 bases map to TRBD1. Germline V gene data show CDR1 as MNHNS and CDR2 as SASEGT. The V segment lost 5 bases and the J segment 8 bases; nucleotides outside the gene matches: 10. The CDR3 is 14 residues long. CDR3 DNA: TGTGCCAGCAGTCCACCCTCCGGGACAGGAGGCTACACCTTC. Encoded protein: CASSPPSGTGGYTF.

The CDR3 DNA sequence: TGTGCCACCTCTCCCCTTAGCGGCTCCTATAATTCACCCCTCCACTTT. It is translated as CATSPLSGSYNSPLHF. The chain combines TRBV27 with TRBJ1-6; D is undetermined. This CDR3 comprises 16 residues. Germline CDR1 reads MNHEY; CDR2 reads SMNVEV (reference sequence). V dropped 10 bases and J dropped 0 bases, with 16 bases sitting between them.

As for this clone: An end of the junction differs from the germline gene, which may be a read error. Here the CDR3 reads CASIPDRYSNQPRHF. DNA of the CDR3: TGTGCCAGTATTCCGGACAGATATAGCAATCAGCCCCGGCATTTT. This rearrangement joins TRBV19 to TRBJ1-5; perhaps TRBD1 as D (6 bases). The CDR3 extends over 15 amino acids. Germline CDR1 is LNHDA and CDR2 is SQIVND (reference sequence).

V gene TRBV11-2 combines with J gene TRBJ1-5, with D possibly being TRBD1 (6 bases). Trimming removed 1 base from V and 0 bases from J, with 13 bases in between. Per germline, CDR1 SGHAT and CDR2 FQNNGV. This CDR3 is built from 17 residues. The CDR3 sequence is CASSLATGPYSNQPQHF. In DNA, the CDR3 is TGTGCCAGCAGCTTAGCGACAGGTCCCTATAGCAATCAGCCCCAGCATTTT.

The V and J genes are TRBV11-3 and TRBJ2-5; TRBD2 might be the D (6 bases). The J call may be incorrect, as the DNA end agrees better with TRBJ2-7. The CDR3 has 15 residues. CDR1 is SGHNT, CDR2 YENEEA, per germline. CDR3 in DNA: TGTGCCAGCAGCTTAGCTTCGGGACTTGTCTACGAGCAGTACTTC. It is translated as CASSLASGLVYEQYF.

This clone was detected a few times. V gene TRBV19 combines with J gene TRBJ1-5; D gene ambiguous. V was trimmed by 7 bases and J by 7 bases, leaving 20 bases between them. The CDR3 extends over 15 amino acids. Germline CDR1 and CDR2: LNHDA and SQIVND (reference sequence). The CDR3, as DNA: TGTGCCAGTACCATGGGTTCTCTCCTGGGCCAGCCCCAGCATTTT. Translated: CASTMGSLLGQPQHF.

This clone came up a few times. The J gene is TRBJ1-2, the V gene TRBV6-6, with TRBD1 matching 10 bases. The CDR3 loop spans 13 amino acids. Trimming took 6 bases from V and 8 from J; bases not matched to a gene: 6. The germline CDR1 and CDR2 sequences are MNHNY and SVGAGI (reference sequence). For the CDR3, the DNA is TGTGCCAGCAGAGACGACAGGGGGCCGGGCTACACCTTC. This translates into CASRDDRGPGYTF.

The rearrangement links TRBV14 to TRBJ2-4; the match to TRBD1 covers 10 bases. CDR1 and CDR2 from the germline V gene are SGHDN and FVKESK. The CDR3 contains 16 residues. With V trimmed by 0 bases and J by 9 bases, 8 bases remained unmatched. In DNA form, the CDR3 reads TGTGCCAGCAGCCAAGATGAGGGACAGGGGATAGGCATTCAGTACTTC. It is translated as CASSQDEGQGIGIQYF.

The V call is TRBV2, the J call TRBJ2-2; possible D gene TRBD2, 5 bases. Germline loops: CDR1 SNHLY, CDR2 FYNNEI. V was shortened by 7 bases and J by 6 bases, with 15 bases between the two germline ends. This CDR3 has 14 residues. In DNA, the CDR3 is TGTGCCAGCAAGGATGGTAGCGAGGCCGGGGAGCTGTTTTTT. This gives the protein CASKDGSEAGELFF. Filled out from reference TRBV2 and TRBJ2-2, the complete variable domain reads EPEVTQTPSHQVTQMGQEVILRCVPISNHLYFYWYRQILGQKVEFLVSFYNNEISEKSEIFDDQFSVERPDGSNFTLKIRSTKLEDSAMYFCASKDGSEAGELFFGEGSRLTVL.

CDR3 nucleotides: TGCGCCAGCAGCCAAGATCTCGGACAGGGCACAGATACGCAGTATTTT. As protein: CASSQDLGQGTDTQYF. J is TRBJ2-3 and V is TRBV4-3, with 7 nucleotides matching TRBD1. V gave up 0 bases and J gave up 1 base; unmatched junction bases: 4. The CDR3 is made up of 16 amino acids. Per the germline V gene, CDR1 is LGHNA and CDR2 is YSLEER.

This sequence joins TRBV9 and TRBJ2-1; the match to TRBD2 covers 7 bases. Trimming cost V 5 bases and J 4 bases; bases outside gene matches: 12. Germline CDR1 is SGDLS and CDR2 is YYNGEE. The length of the CDR3 is 16 residues. CDR3 residues: CASRAPPGLRYNEQFF. In DNA, the CDR3 is TGTGCCAGCAGAGCTCCTCCGGGACTACGATACAATGAGCAGTTCTTC.

The chain links TRBV6-5 to TRBJ2-2; no clear D gene. Germline-derived CDR1 and CDR2 are MNHEY and SVGAGI. CDR3 length equals 12 residues. V dropped 6 bases and J dropped 4 bases, with 6 bases sitting between them. The CDR3 region has the DNA TGTGCCAGCAGATCCAGCACCGGGGAGCTGTTTTTT. This codes for CASRSSTGELFF.

The J gene is TRBJ1-5, the V gene TRBV28, with D maybe TRBD1 (6 bases). The V end was cut by 2 bases, the J end by 7 bases, with 12 bases between. The CDR3 is 14 residues long. The germline CDR1 and CDR2 sequences are MDHEN and SYDVKM. The CDR3 nucleotides read TGTGCCAGCAGTTTAAGACAGGTCCCACAGCCCCAGCATTTT. This sequence encodes CASSLRQVPQPQHF.

This clone was observed a few times. The chain links TRBV28 to TRBJ2-2; a possible D gene is TRBD2 (6 bases). Germline CDR1 reads MDHEN; CDR2 reads SYDVKM. The ends were cut back, 7 bases at V and 4 bases at J, with 19 bases in the middle. This CDR3 is 16 amino acids long. CDR3 protein: CASKPGGLVGTGELFF. The DNA of the CDR3 is TGTGCCAGCAAACCCGGGGGTCTTGTAGGCACCGGGGAGCTGTTTTTT.

The genes are TRBV4-1 and TRBJ2-1; 12 positions match TRBD2. Per the germline V gene, CDR1 is MGHRA and CDR2 is YSYEKL. There are 17 residues in the CDR3. The J segment lost 5 bases and the V segment lost 4 bases, leaving 9 bases of the junction unmatched. CDR3 sequence (DNA): TGCGCCAGCAGCCTCCGGACTAGCGGGGTCCTTAACAATGAGCAGTTCTTC. The encoded protein is CASSLRTSGVLNNEQFF.

Only one count was recorded for this clone. This sequence joins TRBV2 and TRBJ2-1, with unresolved D. The CDR3 length is 12 residues. With 1 base removed from V and 12 bases from J, the gap between germline ends came to 10 bases. CDR1 is SNHLY and CDR2 is FYNNEI in the germline V gene. This CDR3 is CASSEGGHGQFF. CDR3 sequence (DNA): TGTGCCAGCAGTGAAGGTGGGCATGGGCAGTTCTTC.

Comment on this clone: Other DNA sequences from this sample encode an identical CDR3 as well. The genes are TRBV2 and TRBJ1-5, with D possibly TRBD1 on 6 matching bases. CDR3 length: 16 amino acids. Germline CDR1 reads SNHLY; CDR2 reads FYNNEI. V was clipped by 2 bases and J by 4 bases, with 15 bases between them. The DNA of the CDR3 is TGTGCCAGCAGTGAATGGGTGGGAGGGGGGAATCAGCCCCAGCATTTT. Its protein product is CASSEWVGGGNQPQHF.

The V and J genes are TRBV12-5 and TRBJ1-1; 7 nucleotides align to TRBD1. CDR1 is LGHNT, CDR2 FRNRAP, per germline. The V segment lost 1 base and the J segment 2 bases; nucleotides outside the gene matches: 4. The CDR3 extends over 15 amino acids. CDR3 sequence: CASGLAGTANTEAFF. DNA for the CDR3: TGTGCTAGTGGTTTGGCTGGGACAGCCAACACTGAAGCTTTCTTT.

The chain combines TRBV11-3 with TRBJ2-2; tentative D call: TRBD1 (5 bases). Germline V gives CDR1 SGHNT, CDR2 YENEEA. Trimming left V 5 bases short and J 5 bases short, with 9 bases between. This CDR3 spans 13 amino acids. The CDR3, as DNA: TGTGCCAGCAGCGAGTCAGGGACCGGGGAGCTGTTTTTT. It yields the protein CASSESGTGELFF.

This rearrangement joins TRBV7-6 to TRBJ1-1; D not resolved. Trimming left V 2 bases short and J 0 bases short, with 7 bases between. The CDR3 has 14 residues. Germline CDR1 SGHVS, CDR2 FNYEAQ. This CDR3 reads CASSLNSLNTEAFF. The CDR3 nucleotides read TGTGCCAGCAGCTTAAACAGTTTGAACACTGAAGCTTTCTTT.